Listed below are T cell receptor beta chains from one sample, sequenced in a study of beta chain features in type 1 diabetes. Repertoires were generated with immunoSEQ multiplex PCR, while TCRdb's copy carries only in-frame clones and drops some. This sample yields about 660,000 clones, of which around 15% are seen a single time; 0.035% to 0.045% belongs to the top ten. The sample was naive CD4+ T cells from blood. The receptors originated from a man younger than 35 with type 1 diabetes. CDR3s include the opening cysteine and the closing phenylalanine or tryptophan. D genes are given only for firm matches. Not every row has a clone size; where given, it reads once, few, many or a size class.

clone_size j_call d_call cdr3_length v_call cdr3_aa cdr3_nt
few TRBJ2-1 NA 15 TRBV11-2 CASSLGRLSYNEQFF TGTGCCAGCAGCTTAGGGCGGCTCTCCTACAATGAGCAGTTCTTC
NA TRBJ1-2 NA 13 TRBV30 CAWRYGHQYGYTF TGTGCCTGGAGGTATGGACACCAATATGGCTACACCTTC
NA TRBJ2-7 NA 14 TRBV11-2 CASSLDRSAYEQYF TGTGCCAGCAGTCTCGACAGGTCGGCCTACGAGCAGTACTTC
NA TRBJ2-2 NA 14 TRBV9 CASRGTGFFGELFF TGTGCCAGCAGGGGCACAGGGTTCTTCGGGGAGCTGTTTTTT
NA TRBJ2-2 NA 12 TRBV29-1 CTVQGITGELFF TGCACGGTCCAGGGAATCACCGGGGAGCTGTTTTTT
few TRBJ2-1 TRBD2 16 TRBV10-3 CAISPSWGGSYNEQFF TGTGCCATCAGTCCCTCCTGGGGGGGGTCCTACAATGAGCAGTTCTTC
few TRBJ1-1 TRBD1 15 TRBV29-1 CSVGVGDRVGTEAFF TGCAGCGTTGGAGTAGGGGACAGGGTAGGCACTGAAGCTTTCTTT
few TRBJ1-2 TRBD1 16 TRBV13 CASSSTRDRSNYGYTF TGTGCCAGCAGCTCGACCCGGGACAGGTCCAACTATGGCTACACCTTC
NA TRBJ2-1 NA 12 TRBV6-4 CASRRVNGEQFF TGTGCCAGCAGAAGGGTCAATGGGGAGCAGTTCTTC
few TRBJ2-3 NA 13 TRBV5-1 CASSWVSTDTQYF TGCGCCAGCAGCTGGGTCTCCACAGATACGCAGTATTTT
few TRBJ2-5 TRBD2 17 TRBV9 CASSAGLAGVARETQYF TGTGCCAGCAGCGCGGGACTAGCGGGGGTAGCTAGAGAGACCCAGTACTTC
NA TRBJ2-1 NA 14 TRBV5-6 CASSFREGSNEQFF TGTGCCAGCAGCTTCCGGGAAGGGTCCAATGAGCAGTTCTTC
few TRBJ2-7 NA 13 TRBV4-2 CASSQTRESEQYF TGTGCCAGCAGCCAAACCCGGGAGAGCGAGCAGTACTTC
NA TRBJ2-7 NA 12 TRBV28 CASSLTAYEQYF TGTGCCAGCAGTTTGACAGCTTACGAGCAGTACTTC
once TRBJ1-5 NA 17 TRBV2 CASSEALRTARNQPQHF TGTGCCAGCAGTGAAGCGCTTAGGACAGCTAGAAATCAGCCCCAGCATTTT